The following is a T cell receptor (beta chain) sequence with its context. The antigen remains undetermined. Profiling relied on immunoSEQ multiplex PCR, and the TCRdb table lists in-frame clones only, not all of them. Altogether roughly 24,000 clones are present, roughly 73% being singletons, with the ten largest covering approximately 20%. Viral peptide pool expansion of antigen-specific CD4+ T cells preceded sequencing in the ViraFEST assay. Isolating CD4+ T cells followed less than 12 days of culture. The cohort was immunized with two doses of either the BNT162b2 or mRNA-1273 vaccine. Nucleocapsid antibody tests were negative, and the vaccine recipients had no prior SARS-CoV-2 infection. Every well housed 2.1 million or so PBMC, which grew in culture alongside about 9.9 IU/ml IL-2 and about 10 ug/ml peptides. Both day 3 and day 7 saw half the medium replaced with IL-2 medium. The source of the sample is a study of vaccination effects on CD4 cells after COVID-19.

Per germline, CDR1 SGHTA and CDR2 FQGNSA. Trimming stripped 2 bases from V and 1 base from J, with 11 bases between. CDR3 length equals 15 residues. Points from the study as a whole: Marked clonal contraction of both clone types appeared late after vaccination.

The source of this sequence is a human donor who received a COVID-19 vaccine. V gene TRBV7-2 combines with J gene TRBJ1-2, with D unclear. This specimen consisted of CD4+ T cells from PBMCs cultured with HCoV-NL63 spike peptides, obtained after COVID-19 vaccination. DNA of the CDR3: TGTGCCAGCAGCTTATCGGAAGGTTTTAACTATGGCTACACCTTC. Translated, it gives CASSLSEGFNYGYTF.